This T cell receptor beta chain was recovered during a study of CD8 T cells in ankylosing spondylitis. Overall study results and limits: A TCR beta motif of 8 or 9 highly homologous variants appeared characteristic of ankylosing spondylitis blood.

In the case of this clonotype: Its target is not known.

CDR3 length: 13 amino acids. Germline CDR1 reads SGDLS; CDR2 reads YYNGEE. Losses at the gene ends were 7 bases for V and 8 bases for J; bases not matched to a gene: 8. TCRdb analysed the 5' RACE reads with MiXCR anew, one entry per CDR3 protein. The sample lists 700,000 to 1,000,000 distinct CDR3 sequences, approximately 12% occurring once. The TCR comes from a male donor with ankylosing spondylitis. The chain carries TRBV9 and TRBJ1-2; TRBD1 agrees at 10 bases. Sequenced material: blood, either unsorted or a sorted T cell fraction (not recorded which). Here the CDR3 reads CASGSTGGVGYTF. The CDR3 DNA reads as TGTGCCAGCGGATCGACAGGGGGCGTCGGCTACACCTTC.